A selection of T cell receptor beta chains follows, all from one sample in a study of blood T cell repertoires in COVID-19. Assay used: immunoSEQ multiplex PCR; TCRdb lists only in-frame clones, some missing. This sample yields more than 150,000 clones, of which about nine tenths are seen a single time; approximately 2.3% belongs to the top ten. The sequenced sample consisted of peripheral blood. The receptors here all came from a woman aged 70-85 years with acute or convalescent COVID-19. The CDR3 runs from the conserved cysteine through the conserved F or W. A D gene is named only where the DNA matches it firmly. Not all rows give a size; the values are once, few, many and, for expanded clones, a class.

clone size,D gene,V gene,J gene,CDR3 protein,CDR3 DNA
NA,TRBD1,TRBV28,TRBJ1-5,CASSRQGSSNQPQHF,TGTGCCAGCAGTCGACAGGGCTCCTCCAATCAGCCCCAGCATTTT
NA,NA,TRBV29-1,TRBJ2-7,CSVRTDTYEQYF,TGCAGCGTTCGGACAGATACCTACGAGCAGTACTTC
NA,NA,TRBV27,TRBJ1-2,CASARRETNYGYTF,TGTGCCAGCGCGCGTCGAGAAACTAACTATGGCTACACCTTC
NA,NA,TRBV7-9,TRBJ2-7,CASGFGGGVEQYF,TGTGCCAGCGGATTCGGAGGCGGGGTCGAGCAGTACTTC
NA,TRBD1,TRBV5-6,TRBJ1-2,CASSFGTGAWGYGYTF,TGTGCCAGCAGCTTCGGAACAGGGGCTTGGGGCTATGGCTACACCTTC
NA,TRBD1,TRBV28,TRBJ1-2,CASSFDDREYGYTF,TGTGCCAGCAGCTTCGATGACAGGGAGTATGGCTACACCTTC
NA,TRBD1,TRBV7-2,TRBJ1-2,CASSPGQAYYGYTF,TGTGCCAGCAGCCCGGGACAGGCCTACTATGGCTACACCTTC
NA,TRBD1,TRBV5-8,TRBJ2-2,CASSLSWTGGFRDTGELFF,TGTGCCAGCAGCTTGAGTTGGACAGGGGGCTTTCGGGACACCGGGGAGCTGTTTTTT
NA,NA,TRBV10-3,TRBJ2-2,CAISAREAGELFF,TGTGCCATCAGTGCCAGGGAGGCCGGGGAGCTGTTTTTT
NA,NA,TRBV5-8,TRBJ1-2,CASSRELSFNYGYTF,TGTGCCAGCAGCCGCGAATTATCATTTAACTATGGCTACACCTTC
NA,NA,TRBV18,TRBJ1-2,CASSPGTTDYTF,TGTGCCAGCTCACCAGGTACGACAGACTACACCTTC
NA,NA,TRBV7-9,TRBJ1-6,CASSLGGGNSPLHF,TGTGCCAGCAGCTTGGGGGGAGGCAATTCACCCCTCCACTTT
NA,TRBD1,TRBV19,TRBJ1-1,CASQRGDRMNTEAFF,TGTGCCAGTCAAAGGGGGGACAGGATGAACACTGAAGCTTTCTTT
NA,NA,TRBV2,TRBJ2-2,CASSGGGTGELFF,TGTGCCAGCAGTGGAGGGGGCACCGGGGAGCTGTTTTTT
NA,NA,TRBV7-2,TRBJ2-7,CASSLDRARGLYEQYF,TGTGCCAGCAGCTTAGACAGGGCCCGAGGACTCTACGAGCAGTACTTC
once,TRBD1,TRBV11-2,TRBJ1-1,CASSRADRGNTEAFF,TGTGCCAGCAGCCGAGCTGACAGGGGGAACACTGAAGCTTTCTTT
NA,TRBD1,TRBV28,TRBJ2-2,CASSLGQGPPRTGELFF,TGTGCCAGCAGTTTGGGACAGGGGCCCCCCAGGACCGGGGAGCTGTTTTTT
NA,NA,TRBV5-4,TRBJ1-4,CASSPSLVEGEKLFF,TGTGCCAGCAGCCCCTCCCTAGTGGAGGGTGAAAAACTGTTTTTT
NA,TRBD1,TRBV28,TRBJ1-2,CASRPDRESGYTF,TGTGCCAGCAGACCGGACAGGGAGAGTGGCTACACCTTC
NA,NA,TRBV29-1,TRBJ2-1,CSVERFGGPSSYNEQFF,TGCAGCGTTGAACGGTTTGGGGGCCCTAGCTCCTACAATGAGCAGTTCTTC
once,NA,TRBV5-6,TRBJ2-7,CASSFGSYEQYF,TGTGCCAGCAGCTTCGGTTCCTACGAGCAGTACTTC
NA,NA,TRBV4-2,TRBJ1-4,CASSQEGLEELFF,TGTGCCAGCAGCCAAGAGGGTCTGGAGGAACTGTTTTTT
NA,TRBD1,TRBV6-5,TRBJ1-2,CASSVDRSNYGYTF,TGTGCCAGCAGCGTGGACAGGTCTAACTATGGCTACACCTTC
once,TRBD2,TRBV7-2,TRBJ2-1,CASSLVVLGGGASGEQFF,TGTGCCAGCAGCTTAGTCGTGCTTGGCGGGGGGGCGTCTGGTGAGCAGTTCTTC
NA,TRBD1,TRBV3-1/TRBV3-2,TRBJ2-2,CASSQDRGRTGELFF,TGTGCCAGCAGCCAAGACAGGGGGCGCACCGGGGAGCTGTTTTTT
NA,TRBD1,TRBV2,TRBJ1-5,CASSEGQLQPQHF,TGTGCCAGCAGCGAGGGACAGTTACAGCCCCAGCATTTT
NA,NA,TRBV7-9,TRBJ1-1,CASSADWGRANTEAFF,TGTGCCAGCAGCGCGGACTGGGGAAGGGCGAACACTGAAGCTTTCTTT
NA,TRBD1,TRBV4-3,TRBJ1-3,CASSQSLGQGEDTIYF,TGCGCCAGCAGCCAATCACTCGGACAGGGGGAGGACACCATATATTTT
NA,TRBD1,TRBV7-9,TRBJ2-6,CASSPRQGSISGANVLTF,TGTGCCAGCAGCCCCCGACAGGGGAGTATTTCTGGGGCCAACGTCCTGACTTTC
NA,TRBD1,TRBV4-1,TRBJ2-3,CASSHPGQGTDTQYF,TGCGCCAGCAGCCACCCGGGACAGGGGACAGATACGCAGTATTTT
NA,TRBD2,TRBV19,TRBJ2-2,CASSPGLAGGSGELFF,TGTGCCAGTAGTCCGGGACTAGCGGGGGGCTCCGGGGAGCTGTTTTTT
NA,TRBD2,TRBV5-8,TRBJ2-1,CASSPRDYYNEQFF,TGTGCCAGCAGCCCGAGGGACTACTACAATGAGCAGTTCTTC
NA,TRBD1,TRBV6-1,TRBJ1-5,CASSEIQGARNQPQHF,TGTGCCAGCAGTGAAATACAGGGGGCGCGCAATCAGCCCCAGCATTTT
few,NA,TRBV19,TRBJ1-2,CASSIEVSVNYGYTF,TGTGCCAGTAGTATAGAGGTTTCGGTTAACTATGGCTACACCTTC
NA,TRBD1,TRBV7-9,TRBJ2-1,CASSSGGLRYNEQFF,TGTGCCAGCAGCTCAGGGGGCCTTCGCTACAATGAGCAGTTCTTC
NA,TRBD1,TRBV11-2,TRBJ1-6,CASSLGDRINSPLHF,TGTGCCAGCAGCTTAGGGGACAGAATCAATTCACCCCTCCACTTT
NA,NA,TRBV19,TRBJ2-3,CASSIGGQSTDTQYF,TGTGCCAGTAGTATAGGTGGACAAAGCACAGATACGCAGTATTTT
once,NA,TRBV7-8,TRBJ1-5,CASSLTGRSNQPQHF,TGTGCCAGCAGCTTAACCGGGAGAAGCAATCAGCCCCAGCATTTT
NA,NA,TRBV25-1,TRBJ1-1,CASSKGGQTEAFF,TGTGCCAGCAGTAAGGGGGGGCAAACTGAAGCTTTCTTT
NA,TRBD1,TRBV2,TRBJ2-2,CASSEQGALTGELFF,TGTGCCAGCAGTGAACAGGGGGCTTTAACCGGGGAGCTGTTTTTT
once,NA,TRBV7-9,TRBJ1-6,CASSLVGGGSPLHF,TGTGCCAGCAGCTTAGTGGGGGGAGGCTCACCCCTCCACTTT
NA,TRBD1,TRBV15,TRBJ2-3,CATSRDSRTGSTDTQYF,TGTGCCACCAGCAGAGATTCAAGGACAGGGAGCACAGATACGCAGTATTTT
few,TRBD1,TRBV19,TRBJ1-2,CASNRQGRGYTF,TGTGCCAGTAATCGACAGGGGCGCGGCTACACCTTC
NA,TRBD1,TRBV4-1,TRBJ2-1,CASSTRDSNFAANEQFF,TGCGCCAGCAGCACACGGGACAGCAACTTCGCAGCCAATGAGCAGTTCTTC